This TCR beta chain was identified in a study of CD8+ T cells in alopecia areata (dated by TCRdb to the late 2010s). Broadly, across the study: The treated patients took part in an open-label pilot trial in which moderate-to-severe alopecia areata was treated with oral tofacitinib at 5 to 10 mg twice daily. Patients received tofacitinib for 6 to 18 months and were then followed off drug for 6 months to check for delayed response and recurrence. To study T cell clonal expansion in alopecia areata, the researchers applied high-throughput TCRbeta sequencing to both the C3H/HeJ mouse model and human patients. In humans, TCRbeta sequencing was performed on scalp tissue and on sorted CD4+ and CD8+ peripheral blood T cells from healthy controls and from patients with patchy or totalis/universalis alopecia areata. Patients on tofacitinib were biopsied at baseline and after 4 and 24 weeks of treatment, and several of the patients also had a later scalp biopsy. Scalp clonality was compared across normal scalp (n=4), patchy alopecia areata scalp (n=8), and alopecia totalis/universalis scalp (n=8). RNA was extracted with the PAXgene miRNA kit for fixed scalp, the miRNeasy kit for PBMCs, and the RNeasy kit for mouse skin. Amplification of TCRbeta CDR3 regions was done by immunoSEQ multiplex PCR using 35 Vbeta forward primers and 13 Jbeta reverse primers.

On this clone: The antigen it recognizes is unknown. No much larger clone exists at a distance of one base, and base qualities are not known.

Library prep was done by the immunoSEQ multiplex PCR assay. For TCR sequencing, RNA was extracted from every sample and reverse transcribed into cDNA to serve as template. SuperScript III was used to make first-strand cDNA, primed with a 2:1 mix of oligo-dT and random hexamers. A synthetic immune receptor repertoire was used to gauge amplification bias, and whatever bias remained was removed computationally. On the study's bioinformatics: After raw reads were preprocessed to remove errors, the CDR3 was defined following IMGT conventions as running from the conserved cysteine to phenylalanine. To get clonality, Shannon entropy was normalized by log2 of the number of productive unique TCRs and the result was subtracted from 1. CD4 or CD8 identity of scalp clones was inferred by cross-referencing scalp TCRbeta sequences with sorted blood CD4 and CD8 repertoires. This immuneACCESS table, as held by TCRdb, lists in-frame sequences with V and J called but not all clones. Of the missing ones, under half trace to an unresolved V gene in checked studies; the others have no known cause. V, J and clone size reflect that table, while D and trimming were determined from the DNA. A total of around 140,000 clones appear in this sample, around 87% of them only once. Of the sample, around 16% falls within the top ten clones.

The junction carries 10 bases between V and J, which are trimmed by 2 bases and 3 bases respectively. The CDR3 goes from the cysteine to the phenylalanine over 14 residues. The CDR3 DNA has 42 bases and is translated from base 1. The germline V gene supplies CDR1 ENHRY and CDR2 SYGVKD. Summary of the overall study and its limitations: Scalp TCR repertoire analysis is complicated because resident alphabeta T cells in normal human skin are also sequenced, whereas mouse skin is dominated by gammadelta T cells. Lesional scalp, especially in alopecia totalis/universalis, showed higher clonality and more expanded CD8+ clones than normal scalp, suggesting antigenic drive. Shared TCR sequences between patients were less evident than in mice, which may be partly attributable to HLA diversity in the patient population.

The label giving this sample's time point can be read as: baseline before oral tofacitinib. Lesional scalp punch biopsies and peripheral blood were obtained from alopecia areata patients. PBMCs were isolated by density centrifugation and stained for CD3, CD4 and CD8, and CD4+ and CD8+ T cells were sorted on a FACSAria. The sample was CD8+ T cells sorted from blood, taken at week 0. The sequence is built from TRBV10-3 and TRBJ1-1; perhaps TRBD1 is the D gene, with 5 bases matching. This clonotype was obtained from a human donor with alopecia areata. CDR3 region: CAISERAGHTEAFF. The nucleotide sequence reads TGTGCCATCAGTGAGAGGGCAGGGCACACTGAAGCTTTCTTT.